This TCR beta chain was identified in a study of Graves' ophthalmopathy and Graves' hyperthyroidism. On the study more broadly: Upon initial diagnosis and before any treatment, peripheral blood was collected. Study-level points and caveats: Most expanded thyroid clonotypes above 0.001 frequency also appeared in blood.

This clonotype was observed many times. What it binds is not known. V dropped 2 bases and J dropped 7 bases, with 14 bases sitting between them. In germline, CDR1 is MNHEY, CDR2 SVGEGT. The CDR3 is 14 residues long. Amplification targeted the TCR beta CDR3 regions, with RNA transcripts as the source material. First-round RT-PCR used HTBI primers; second-round multiplex PCR followed. Each CDR3 protein gets one entry after TCRdb re-called the multiplex PCR reads with MiXCR. The sample lists roughly 400,000 distinct CDR3 sequences, roughly 17% occurring once. V usage is TRBV6-2 or TRBV6-3 and J usage is TRBJ1-1, with D hard to call. The sequence came from an adult woman with stable Graves' hyperthyroidism. Sequences were obtained from peripheral blood. In nucleotides, the CDR3 is TGTGCCAGCAGTTACCCGCGGCTGGGGAGTGAAGCTTTCTTT. As protein: CASSYPRLGSEAFF.